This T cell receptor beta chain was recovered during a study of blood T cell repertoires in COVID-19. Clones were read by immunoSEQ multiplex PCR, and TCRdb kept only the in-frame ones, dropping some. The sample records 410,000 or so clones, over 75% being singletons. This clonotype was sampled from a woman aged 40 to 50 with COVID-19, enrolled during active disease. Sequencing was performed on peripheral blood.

CDR3 in DNA: TGTGCCAGCAGCGCACAGGGATTAGGAGTTCCTAATGAAAAACTGTTTTTT. Residues: CASSAQGLGVPNEKLFF. The rearrangement uses TRBV9 and TRBJ1-4; TRBD1 is a possible D gene (6 bases). The ends were cut back, 3 bases at V and 3 bases at J, with 18 bases in the middle. Germline V CDR1 and CDR2: SGDLS, YYNGEE. The CDR3 runs to 17 residues. The full variable domain, completed using reference TRBV9 and TRBJ1-4, is DSGVTQTPKHLITATGQRVTLRCSPRSGDLSVYWYQQSLDQGLQFLIQYYNGEERAKGNILERFSAQQFPDLHSELNLSSLELGDSALYFCASSAQGLGVPNEKLFFGSGTQLSVL.